A selection of T cell receptor beta chains follows, all from one sample in a study of cytomegalovirus exposure and HLA in healthy donors. This table comes from immunoSEQ multiplex PCR, and its TCRdb copy is limited to in-frame clones, with some not included. The sample lists over 150,000 clones; approximately 80% were seen once. The specimen sequenced was PBMCs. These receptors were obtained from a woman aged 25 to 39 in good health and CMV-seropositive. Both conserved end residues are part of each CDR3. The D gene is left open where the match is weak. Expanded clones get a size class; other rows say once, few or many, or leave the size out.

d_call,clone_size,j_call,v_call,cdr3_aa,cdr3_nt
TRBD2,NA,TRBJ2-1,TRBV7-3,CASSLAGSSYNEQFF,TGTGCCAGCAGCCTAGCGGGCAGCTCCTACAATGAGCAGTTCTTC
TRBD1,NA,TRBJ2-2,TRBV5-1,CASTQGANTGELFF,TGCGCCAGTACACAGGGGGCGAACACCGGGGAGCTGTTTTTT
NA,NA,TRBJ1-1,TRBV19,CASNSQGMNTEAFF,TGTGCCAGTAATTCCCAGGGGATGAACACTGAAGCTTTCTTT
NA,NA,TRBJ1-1,TRBV4-2,CASSQAPEDTEAFF,TGTGCCAGCAGCCAAGCCCCTGAGGACACTGAAGCTTTCTTT
NA,NA,TRBJ2-6,TRBV15,CATSRDLGSGANVLTF,TGTGCCACCAGCAGAGATCTCGGCTCTGGGGCCAACGTCCTGACTTTC
TRBD1,NA,TRBJ2-1,TRBV7-8,CASSQDRASSDEQFF,TGTGCCAGCAGCCAGGACAGGGCATCGTCCGATGAGCAGTTCTTC
NA,NA,TRBJ1-5,TRBV27,CASSLRMRFPGIIGQPQHF,TGTGCCAGCAGTTTAAGAATGCGTTTCCCGGGAATTATTGGTCAGCCCCAGCATTTT
NA,NA,TRBJ2-5,TRBV6-5,CASTGDMRRETQYF,TGTGCCAGCACCGGGGACATGAGACGGGAGACCCAGTACTTC
TRBD1,NA,TRBJ2-1,TRBV4-1,CASSQEDGGQGANEQFF,TGCGCCAGCAGCCAAGAAGATGGGGGACAGGGGGCTAATGAGCAGTTCTTC
TRBD1,once,TRBJ1-4,TRBV2,CASRVNRGTNEKLFF,TGTGCCAGCAGGGTAAACAGGGGAACTAATGAAAAACTGTTTTTT
NA,NA,TRBJ1-5,TRBV2,CASSDGRGARNQPQHF,TGTGCCAGCAGTGACGGGAGGGGGGCGCGGAATCAGCCCCAGCATTTT
NA,NA,TRBJ2-1,TRBV7-9,CASSFTLGVAHNEQFF,TGTGCCAGCAGCTTCACGTTAGGGGTGGCACACAATGAGCAGTTCTTC
TRBD2,NA,TRBJ2-7,TRBV6-6,CATGTSGRYEQYF,TGTGCCACGGGGACTAGCGGGAGGTACGAGCAGTACTTC
NA,NA,TRBJ1-5,TRBV6-6,CASSFLNQPQHF,TGTGCCAGCAGTTTTCTCAATCAGCCCCAGCATTTT
TRBD2,NA,TRBJ2-7,TRBV5-6,CASRRLAHEQYF,TGTGCCAGCAGACGACTAGCGCACGAGCAGTACTTC
TRBD1,NA,TRBJ2-1,TRBV10-3,CAISDRGRDTYNEQFF,TGTGCCATCAGTGACAGGGGGCGCGATACCTACAATGAGCAGTTCTTC
NA,once,TRBJ1-1,TRBV28,CASSSPITEAFF,TGTGCCAGCAGTTCCCCAATCACTGAAGCTTTCTTT
TRBD2,NA,TRBJ2-3,TRBV9,CASSRTAAGEGTDTQYF,TGTGCCAGCAGCCGGACGGCGGCGGGAGAAGGTACAGATACGCAGTATTTT
NA,NA,TRBJ1-2,TRBV19,CASSMRVPNSYTF,TGTGCCAGTAGTATGAGAGTACCGAATAGCTACACCTTC
TRBD1,NA,TRBJ2-1,TRBV2,CASSGQGAQNEQFF,TGTGCCAGCAGTGGGCAGGGGGCGCAAAATGAGCAGTTCTTC
TRBD2,NA,TRBJ2-1,TRBV25-1,CASSERGSGEYNEQFF,TGTGCCAGCAGTGAAAGAGGGAGCGGGGAATACAATGAGCAGTTCTTC